This paragraph covers one TCR beta chain sequence. Its antigen is unknown. The data are from a study of T cells in Graves' hyperthyroidism and ophthalmopathy. In the study overall: Any treatment followed the collection of peripheral blood at initial diagnosis. Overall study results and limits: Classification by a 13 V-J model distinguished ophthalmopathy from stable hyperthyroidism.

Together with thyroid ultrasound, orbital computed tomography, serum thyroxine and TRAb, clinical symptoms were used for diagnoses. Amplification of TCR beta CDR3 regions used RNA as the template. Carried out on the TCR CDR3, a first-round RT-PCR used the HTBI primer set. A single record per CDR3 protein comes from TCRdb applying MiXCR to the multiplex PCR reads. The data contain about 270,000 distinct CDR3 sequences, approximately 21% of them seen just once; the ten biggest clones take up over 55%. Germline loops: CDR1 MGHRA, CDR2 YSYEKL. CDR3 size: 15 residues. J was trimmed by 4 bases and V by 2 bases; bases with no gene match: 3.

This receptor was obtained from a man aged 25 to 40 with Graves' ophthalmopathy. The chain recombines TRBV4-1 with TRBJ2-7; TRBD2 agrees at 12 bases. Sequenced input: blood. The CDR3 coding sequence is TGCGCCAGCAGCCAACCGGGACTAGCGGGTTACGAGCAGTACTTC. Its translation: CASSQPGLAGYEQYF.